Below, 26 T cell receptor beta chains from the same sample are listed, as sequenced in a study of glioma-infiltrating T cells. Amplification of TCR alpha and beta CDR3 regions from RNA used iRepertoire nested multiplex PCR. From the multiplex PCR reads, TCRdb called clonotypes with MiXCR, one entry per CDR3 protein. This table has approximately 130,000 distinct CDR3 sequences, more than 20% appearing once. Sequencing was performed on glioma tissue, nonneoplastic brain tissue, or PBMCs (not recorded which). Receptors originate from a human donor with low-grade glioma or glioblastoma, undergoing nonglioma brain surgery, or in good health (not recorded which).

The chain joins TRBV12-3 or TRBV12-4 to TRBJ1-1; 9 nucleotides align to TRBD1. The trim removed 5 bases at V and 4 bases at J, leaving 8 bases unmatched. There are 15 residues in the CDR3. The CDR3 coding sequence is TGTGCCAGCAGTAGCCCACAGGGGGCTGGCACTGAAGCTTTCTTT. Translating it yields CASSSPQGAGTEAFF.

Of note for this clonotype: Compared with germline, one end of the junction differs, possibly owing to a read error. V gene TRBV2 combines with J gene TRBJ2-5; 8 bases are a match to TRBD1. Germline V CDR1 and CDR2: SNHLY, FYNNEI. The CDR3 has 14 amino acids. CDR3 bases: TGTGCCAGCAGGGCACCGGACAGGGAAGATACCCAGTACTTC. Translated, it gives CASRAPDREDTQYF. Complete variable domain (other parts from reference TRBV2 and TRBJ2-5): EPEVTQTPSHQVTQMGQEVILRCVPISNHLYFYWYRQILGQKVEFLVSFYNNEISEKSEIFDDQFSVERPDGSNFTLKIRSTKLEDSAMYFCASRAPDREDTQYFGPGTRLLVL.

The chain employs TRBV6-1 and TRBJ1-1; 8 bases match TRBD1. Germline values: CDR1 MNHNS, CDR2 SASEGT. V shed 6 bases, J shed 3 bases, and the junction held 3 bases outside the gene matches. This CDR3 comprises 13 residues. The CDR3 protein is CASRDRVYTEAFF. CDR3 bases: TGTGCCAGCAGGGACAGGGTGTACACTGAAGCTTTCTTT.

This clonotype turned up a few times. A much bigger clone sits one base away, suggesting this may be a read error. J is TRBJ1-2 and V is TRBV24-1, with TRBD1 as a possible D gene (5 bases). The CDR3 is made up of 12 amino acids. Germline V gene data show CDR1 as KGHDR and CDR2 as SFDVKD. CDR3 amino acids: CASSPGSYGYTF. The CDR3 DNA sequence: TGTGCCAGCAGTCCAGGGAGCTATGGCTACACCTTC.

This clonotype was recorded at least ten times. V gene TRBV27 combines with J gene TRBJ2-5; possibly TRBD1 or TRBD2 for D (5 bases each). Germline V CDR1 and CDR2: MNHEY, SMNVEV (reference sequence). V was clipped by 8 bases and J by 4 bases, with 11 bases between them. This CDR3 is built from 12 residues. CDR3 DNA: TGTGCCAGCTCCCCGAGGGGAGAGACCCAGTACTTC. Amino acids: CASSPRGETQYF.

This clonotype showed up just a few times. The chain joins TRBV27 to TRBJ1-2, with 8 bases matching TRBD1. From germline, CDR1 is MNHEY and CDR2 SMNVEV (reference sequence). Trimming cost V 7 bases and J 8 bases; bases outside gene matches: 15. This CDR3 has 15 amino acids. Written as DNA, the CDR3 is TGTGCCAGCACTTCGGACAGGGCCCAAATCGGGGGCTACACCTTC. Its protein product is CASTSDRAQIGGYTF.

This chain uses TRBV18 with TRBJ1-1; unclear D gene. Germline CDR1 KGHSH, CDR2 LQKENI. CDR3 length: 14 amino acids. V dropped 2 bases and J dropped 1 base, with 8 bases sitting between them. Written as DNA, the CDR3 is TGTGCCAGCTCACCATTACAGTCGAACACTGAAGCTTTCTTT. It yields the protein CASSPLQSNTEAFF.

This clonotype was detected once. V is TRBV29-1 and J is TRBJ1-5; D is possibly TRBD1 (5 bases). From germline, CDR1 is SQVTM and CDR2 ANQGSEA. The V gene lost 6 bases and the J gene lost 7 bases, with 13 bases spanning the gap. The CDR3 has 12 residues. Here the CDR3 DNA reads TGCAGCGTCTCCTGGGGGGGGCAGCCCCAGCATTTT. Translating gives CSVSWGGQPQHF.

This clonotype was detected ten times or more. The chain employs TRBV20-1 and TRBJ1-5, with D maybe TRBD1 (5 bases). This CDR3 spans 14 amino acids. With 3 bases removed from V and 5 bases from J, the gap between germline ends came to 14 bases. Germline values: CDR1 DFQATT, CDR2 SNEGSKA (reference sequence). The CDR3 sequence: CSASGTSQYQPQHF. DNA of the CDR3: TGCAGTGCTAGTGGGACCTCCCAATATCAGCCCCAGCATTTT.

CDR3 nucleotide sequence: TGTGCCAGCAGCTTAAGTTCCGACACCAATGAGCAGTTCTTC. Translated, it gives CASSLSSDTNEQFF. The chain couples TRBV7-3 to TRBJ2-1; D gene unclear. With 1 base removed from V and 6 bases from J, the gap between germline ends came to 10 bases. The V gene's germline CDR1 is SGHTA and CDR2 FQGTGA. CDR3 length equals 14 residues.

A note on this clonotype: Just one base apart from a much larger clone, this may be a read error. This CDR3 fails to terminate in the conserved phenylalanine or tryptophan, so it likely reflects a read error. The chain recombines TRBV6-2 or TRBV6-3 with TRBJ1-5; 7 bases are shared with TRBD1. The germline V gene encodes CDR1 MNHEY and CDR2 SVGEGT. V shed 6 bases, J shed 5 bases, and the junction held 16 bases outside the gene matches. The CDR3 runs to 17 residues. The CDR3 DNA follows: TGTGCCAGCAGACGGAACCAGGGGGGGCACTTCGATCAGCCCCAGCATTCT. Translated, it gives CASRRNQGGHFDQPQHS.

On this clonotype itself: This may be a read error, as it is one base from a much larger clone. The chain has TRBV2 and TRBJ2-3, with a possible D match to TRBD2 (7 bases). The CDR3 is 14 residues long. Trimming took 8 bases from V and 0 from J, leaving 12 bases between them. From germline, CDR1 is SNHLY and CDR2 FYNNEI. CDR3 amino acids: CASGRGASTDTQYF. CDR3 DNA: TGTGCCAGCGGGAGGGGGGCCAGCACAGATACGCAGTATTTT.

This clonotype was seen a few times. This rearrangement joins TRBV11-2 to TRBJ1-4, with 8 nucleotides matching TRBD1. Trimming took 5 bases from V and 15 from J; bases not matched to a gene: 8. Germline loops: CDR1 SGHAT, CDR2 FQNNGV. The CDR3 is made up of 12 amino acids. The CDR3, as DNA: TGTGCCAGCAGCGCGACCGGGACAGGTTTGTTTTTT. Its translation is CASSATGTGLFF.

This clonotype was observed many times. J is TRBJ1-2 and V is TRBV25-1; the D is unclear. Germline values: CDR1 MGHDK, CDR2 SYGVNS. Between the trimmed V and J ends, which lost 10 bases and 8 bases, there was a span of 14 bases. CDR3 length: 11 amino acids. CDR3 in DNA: TGTGCCATCGGCCCCCTGGAGGGCTACACCTTC. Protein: CAIGPLEGYTF.

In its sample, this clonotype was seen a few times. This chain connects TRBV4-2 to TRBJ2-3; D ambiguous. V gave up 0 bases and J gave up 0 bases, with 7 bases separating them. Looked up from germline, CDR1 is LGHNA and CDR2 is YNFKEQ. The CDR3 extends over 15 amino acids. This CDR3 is CASSQDPISTDTQYF. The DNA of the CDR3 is TGTGCCAGCAGCCAAGATCCGATTAGCACAGATACGCAGTATTTT.

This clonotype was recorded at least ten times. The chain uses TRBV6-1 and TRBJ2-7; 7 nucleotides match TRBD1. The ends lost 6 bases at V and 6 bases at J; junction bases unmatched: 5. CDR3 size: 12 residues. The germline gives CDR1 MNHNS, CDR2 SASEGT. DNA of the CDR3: TGTGCCAGCAGAGACAGGGTGCTCGAGCAGTACGTC. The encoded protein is CASRDRVLEQYV.

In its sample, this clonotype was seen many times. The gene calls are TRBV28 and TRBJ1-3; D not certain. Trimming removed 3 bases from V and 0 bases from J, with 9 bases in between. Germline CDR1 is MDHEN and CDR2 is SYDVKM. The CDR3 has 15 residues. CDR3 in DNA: TGTGCCAGCAGTTTTGGCGGTCGCTCTGGAAACACCATATATTTT. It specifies CASSFGGRSGNTIYF.

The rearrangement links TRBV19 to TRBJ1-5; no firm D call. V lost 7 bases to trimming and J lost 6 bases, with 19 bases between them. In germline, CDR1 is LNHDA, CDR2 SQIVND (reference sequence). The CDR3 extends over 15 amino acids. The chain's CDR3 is CASNLGLSRSQPQHF. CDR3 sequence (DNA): TGTGCCAGTAATTTAGGACTTTCCCGATCTCAGCCCCAGCATTTT.

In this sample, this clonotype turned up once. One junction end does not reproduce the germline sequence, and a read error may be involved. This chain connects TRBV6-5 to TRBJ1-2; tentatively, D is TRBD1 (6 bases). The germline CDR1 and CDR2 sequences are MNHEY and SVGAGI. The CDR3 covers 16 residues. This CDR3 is CAISNPLGGDGYGYTF. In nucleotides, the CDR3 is TGTGCCATCAGTAACCCGTTGGGGGGCGATGGCTATGGCTACACCTTC.

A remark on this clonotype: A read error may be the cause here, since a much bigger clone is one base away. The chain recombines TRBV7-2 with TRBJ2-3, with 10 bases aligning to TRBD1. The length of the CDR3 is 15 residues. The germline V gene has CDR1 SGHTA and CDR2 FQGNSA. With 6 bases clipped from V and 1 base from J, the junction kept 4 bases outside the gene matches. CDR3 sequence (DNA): TGTGCCAGCAGACGACAGGGGGCCTGCACAGATACGCAGTATTTT. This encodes CASRRQGACTDTQYF.

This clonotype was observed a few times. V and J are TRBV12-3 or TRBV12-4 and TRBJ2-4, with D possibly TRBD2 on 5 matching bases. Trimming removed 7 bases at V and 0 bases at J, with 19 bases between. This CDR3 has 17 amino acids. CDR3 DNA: TGTGCCAGCACCACTAAAGAAAGCGGAGCAGCCAAAAACATTCAGTACTTC. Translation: CASTTKESGAAKNIQYF.

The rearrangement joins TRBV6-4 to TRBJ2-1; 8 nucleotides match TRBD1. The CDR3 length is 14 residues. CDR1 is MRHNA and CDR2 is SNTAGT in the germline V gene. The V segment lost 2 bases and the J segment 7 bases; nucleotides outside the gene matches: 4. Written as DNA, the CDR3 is TGTGCCAGCAGTGACCAGACAGGGGAAAATGAGCAGTTCTTC. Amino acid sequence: CASSDQTGENEQFF.

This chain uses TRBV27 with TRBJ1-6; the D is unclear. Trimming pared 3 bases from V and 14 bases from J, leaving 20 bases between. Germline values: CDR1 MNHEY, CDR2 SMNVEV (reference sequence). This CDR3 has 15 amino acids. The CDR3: CASSLHPLGVGALHF. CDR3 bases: TGTGCCAGCAGTTTGCACCCCCTGGGCGTTGGGGCCCTCCACTTT.

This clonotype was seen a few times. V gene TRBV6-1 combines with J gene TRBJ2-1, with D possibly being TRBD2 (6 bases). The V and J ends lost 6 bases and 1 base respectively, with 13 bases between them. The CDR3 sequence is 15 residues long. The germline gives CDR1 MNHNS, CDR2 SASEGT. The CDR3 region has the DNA TGTGCCAGCAGCTCACAACGGGGGTCCTACAATGAGCAGTTCTTC. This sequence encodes CASSSQRGSYNEQFF.

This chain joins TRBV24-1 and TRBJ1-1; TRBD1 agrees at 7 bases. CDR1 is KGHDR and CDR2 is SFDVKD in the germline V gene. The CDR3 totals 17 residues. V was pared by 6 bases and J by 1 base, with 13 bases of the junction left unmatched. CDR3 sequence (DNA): TGTGCCACCAGTTCCCCACGACAGGGTAGGGGGAACACTGAAGCTTTCTTT. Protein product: CATSSPRQGRGNTEAFF.

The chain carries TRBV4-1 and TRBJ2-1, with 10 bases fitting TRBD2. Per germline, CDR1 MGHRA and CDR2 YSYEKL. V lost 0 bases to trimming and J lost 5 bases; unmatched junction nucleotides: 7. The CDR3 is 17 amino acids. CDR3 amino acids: CASSQDRALAGDNEQFF. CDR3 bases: TGCGCCAGCAGCCAAGATAGGGCCCTAGCGGGGGACAATGAGCAGTTCTTC.